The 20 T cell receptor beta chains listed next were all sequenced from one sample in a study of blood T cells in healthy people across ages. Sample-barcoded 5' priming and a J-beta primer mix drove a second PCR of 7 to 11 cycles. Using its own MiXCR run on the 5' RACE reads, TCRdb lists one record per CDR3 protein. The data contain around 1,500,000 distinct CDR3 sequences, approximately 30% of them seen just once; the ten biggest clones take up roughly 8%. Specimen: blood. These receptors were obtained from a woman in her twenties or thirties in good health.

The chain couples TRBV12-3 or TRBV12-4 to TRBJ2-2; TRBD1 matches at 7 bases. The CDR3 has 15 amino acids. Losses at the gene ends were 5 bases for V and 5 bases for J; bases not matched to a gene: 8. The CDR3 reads CASSRQGRGTGELFF. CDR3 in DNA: TGTGCCAGCAGTCGACAGGGAAGGGGGACCGGGGAGCTGTTTTTT.

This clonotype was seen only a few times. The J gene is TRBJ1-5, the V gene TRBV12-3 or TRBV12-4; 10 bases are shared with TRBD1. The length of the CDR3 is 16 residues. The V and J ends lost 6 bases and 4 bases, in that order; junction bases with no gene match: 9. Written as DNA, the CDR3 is TGTGCCAGCAGCTTTCGACCGGGACAGGGGAATCAGCCCCAGCATTTT. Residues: CASSFRPGQGNQPQHF.

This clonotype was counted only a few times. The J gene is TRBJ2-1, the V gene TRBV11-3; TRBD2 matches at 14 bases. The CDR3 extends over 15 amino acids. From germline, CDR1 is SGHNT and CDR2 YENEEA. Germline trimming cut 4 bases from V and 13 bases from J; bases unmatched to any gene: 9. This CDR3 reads CASSSRGTSGGPQFF. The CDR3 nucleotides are TGTGCCAGCAGCTCCCGAGGGACTAGCGGGGGCCCCCAGTTCTTC.

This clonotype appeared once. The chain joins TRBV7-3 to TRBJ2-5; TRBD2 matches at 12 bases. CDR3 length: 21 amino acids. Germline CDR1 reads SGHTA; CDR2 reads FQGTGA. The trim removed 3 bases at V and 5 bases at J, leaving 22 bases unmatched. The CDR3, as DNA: TGTGCCAGCAGCTTCTCGGGGGATGCCCCGGGACTAGCGGGTCTGGGGGAGACCCAGTACTTC. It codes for CASSFSGDAPGLAGLGETQYF.

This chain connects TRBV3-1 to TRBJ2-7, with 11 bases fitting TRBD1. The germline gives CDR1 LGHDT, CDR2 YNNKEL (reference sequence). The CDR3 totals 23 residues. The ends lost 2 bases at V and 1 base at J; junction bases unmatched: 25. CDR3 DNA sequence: TGTGCCAGCAGCCAATCCCTCTTTTTTGGTGGACAGGGGGCGAGTTGGCGTTCCTACGAGCAGTACTTC. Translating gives CASSQSLFFGGQGASWRSYEQYF.

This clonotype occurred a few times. CDR3 region: CRAGAGVVETQYF. Written as DNA, the CDR3 is TGCAGGGCCGGGGCAGGGGTTGTGGAGACCCAGTACTTC. This rearrangement joins TRBV29-1 to TRBJ2-5; weak D call: TRBD1 (6 bases). The CDR3 has 13 amino acids. Germline CDR1 is SQVTM and CDR2 is ANQGSEA.

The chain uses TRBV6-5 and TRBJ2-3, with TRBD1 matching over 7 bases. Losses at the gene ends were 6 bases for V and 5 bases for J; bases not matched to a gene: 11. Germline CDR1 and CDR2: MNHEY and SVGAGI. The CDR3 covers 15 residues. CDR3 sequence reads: CASRSGRGILDTQYF. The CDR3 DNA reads TGTGCCAGCAGGAGTGGCAGGGGGATTTTAGATACGCAGTATTTT.

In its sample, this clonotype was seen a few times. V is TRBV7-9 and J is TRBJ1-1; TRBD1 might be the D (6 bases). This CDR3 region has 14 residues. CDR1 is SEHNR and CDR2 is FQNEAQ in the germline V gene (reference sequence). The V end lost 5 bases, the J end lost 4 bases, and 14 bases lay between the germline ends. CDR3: CASSRGLGTTEAFF. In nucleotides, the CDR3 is TGTGCCAGCAGCCGGGGGCTGGGCACCACTGAAGCTTTCTTT. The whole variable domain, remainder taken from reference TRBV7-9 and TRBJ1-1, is DTGVSQNPRHKITKRGQNVTFRCDPISEHNRLYWYRQTLGQGPEFLTYFQNEAQLEKSRLLSDRFSAERPKGSFSTLEIQRTEQGDSAMYLCASSRGLGTTEAFFGQGTRLTVV.

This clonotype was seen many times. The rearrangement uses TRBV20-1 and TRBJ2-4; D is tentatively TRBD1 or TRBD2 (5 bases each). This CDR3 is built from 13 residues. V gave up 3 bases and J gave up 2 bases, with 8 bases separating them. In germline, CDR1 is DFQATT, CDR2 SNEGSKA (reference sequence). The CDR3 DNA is TGCAGTGCTAGCGGGGCCCCCAAAAACATTCAGTACTTC. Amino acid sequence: CSASGAPKNIQYF.

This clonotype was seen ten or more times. The CDR3 spells CASRTGSNYGYTF. DNA of the CDR3: TGTGCCAGCAGGACAGGGAGTAACTATGGCTACACCTTC. V is TRBV12-3 or TRBV12-4 and J is TRBJ1-2, with 7 bases identical to TRBD1. J was trimmed by 1 base and V by 6 bases; bases with no gene match: 2. The length of the CDR3 is 13 residues.

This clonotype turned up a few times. The CDR3 region has the DNA TGTGCCAGCAGTTATGGTCGGACGGTGGAAAAACTGTTTTTT. It encodes CASSYGRTVEKLFF. The chain links TRBV6-5 to TRBJ1-4, with no clear D. The germline gives CDR1 MNHEY, CDR2 SVGAGI. Trimming pared 3 bases from V and 8 bases from J, leaving 13 bases between. CDR3 length equals 14 residues.

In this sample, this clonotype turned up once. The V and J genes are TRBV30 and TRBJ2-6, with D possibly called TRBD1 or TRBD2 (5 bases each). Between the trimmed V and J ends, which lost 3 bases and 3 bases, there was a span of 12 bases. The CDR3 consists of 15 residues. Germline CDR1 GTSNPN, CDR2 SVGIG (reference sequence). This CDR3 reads CAWSARGGGANVLTF. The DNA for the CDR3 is TGTGCCTGGAGCGCCCGGGGCGGTGGGGCCAACGTCCTGACTTTC.

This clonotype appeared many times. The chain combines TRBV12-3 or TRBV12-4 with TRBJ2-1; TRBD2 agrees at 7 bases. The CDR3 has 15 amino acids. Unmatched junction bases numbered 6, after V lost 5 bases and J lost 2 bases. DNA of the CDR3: TGTGCCAGCAGTCACCTTGGGGGGGCCTACAATGAGCAGTTCTTC. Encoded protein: CASSHLGGAYNEQFF.

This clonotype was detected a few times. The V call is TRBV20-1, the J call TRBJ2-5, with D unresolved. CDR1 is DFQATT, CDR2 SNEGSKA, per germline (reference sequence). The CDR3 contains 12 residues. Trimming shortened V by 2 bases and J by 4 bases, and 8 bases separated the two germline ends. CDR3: CSARYSRETQYF. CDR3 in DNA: TGCAGTGCTAGATACAGCCGAGAGACCCAGTACTTC.

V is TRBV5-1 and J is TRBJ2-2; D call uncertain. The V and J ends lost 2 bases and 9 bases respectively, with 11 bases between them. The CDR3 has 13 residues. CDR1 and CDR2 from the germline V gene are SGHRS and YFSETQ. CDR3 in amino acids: CASSLIPGRELFF. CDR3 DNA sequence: TGCGCCAGCAGCTTAATCCCCGGGCGGGAGCTGTTTTTT.

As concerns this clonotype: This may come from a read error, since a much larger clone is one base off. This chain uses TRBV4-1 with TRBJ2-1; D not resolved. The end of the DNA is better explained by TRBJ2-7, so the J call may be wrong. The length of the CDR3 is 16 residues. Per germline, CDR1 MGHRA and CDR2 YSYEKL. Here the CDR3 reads CASSQGSRRSYNEQYF. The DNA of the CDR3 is TGCGCCAGCAGCCAAGGAAGTAGGCGGTCCTACAATGAGCAGTACTTC.

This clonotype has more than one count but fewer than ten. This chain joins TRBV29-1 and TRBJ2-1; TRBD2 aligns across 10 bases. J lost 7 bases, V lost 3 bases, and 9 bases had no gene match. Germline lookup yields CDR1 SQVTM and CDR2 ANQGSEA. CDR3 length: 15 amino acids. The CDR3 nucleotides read TGCAGCGTTGACCCTCCAGCGGGGGGGCCAAATGAGCAGTTCTTC. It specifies CSVDPPAGGPNEQFF.

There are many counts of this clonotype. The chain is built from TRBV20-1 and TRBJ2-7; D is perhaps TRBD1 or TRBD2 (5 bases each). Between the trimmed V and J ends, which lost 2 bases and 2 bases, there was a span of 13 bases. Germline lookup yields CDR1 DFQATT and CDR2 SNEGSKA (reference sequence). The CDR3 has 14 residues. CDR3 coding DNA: TGCAGTGCTAGAACCGGGACGGATCCCTACGAGCAGTACTTC. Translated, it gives CSARTGTDPYEQYF.

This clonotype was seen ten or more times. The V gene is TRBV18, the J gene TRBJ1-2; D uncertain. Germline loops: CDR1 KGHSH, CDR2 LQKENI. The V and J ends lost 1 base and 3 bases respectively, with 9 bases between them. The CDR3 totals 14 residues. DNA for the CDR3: TGTGCCAGCTCACCACAGGAGCATGACTATGGCTACACCTTC. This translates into CASSPQEHDYGYTF. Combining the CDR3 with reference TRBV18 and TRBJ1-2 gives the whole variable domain NAGVMQNPRHLVRRRGQEARLRCSPMKGHSHVYWYRQLPEEGLKFMVYLQKENIIDESGMPKERFSAEFPKEGPSILRIQQVVRGDSAAYFCASSPQEHDYGYTFGSGTRLTVV.

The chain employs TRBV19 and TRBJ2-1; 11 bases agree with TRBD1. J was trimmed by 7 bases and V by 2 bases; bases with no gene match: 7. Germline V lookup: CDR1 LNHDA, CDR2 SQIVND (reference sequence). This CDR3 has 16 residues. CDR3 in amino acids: CASSIPGQGGKNEQFF. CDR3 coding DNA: TGTGCCAGTAGTATACCGGGACAGGGGGGAAAAAATGAGCAGTTCTTC.